This record covers a single T cell receptor (beta chain). This record comes from a study of T cells expressing NK-cell markers. Researchers built TCR beta cDNA using 5'RACE template switching with UMIs. TCRdb re-called the 5' RACE reads; one entry per CDR3 protein, DNA not given. This sample contains more than 90,000 distinct CDR3 sequences. This sequence was found in a woman aged 18 to 75 in good health. The specimen was blood T cells: a sorted CD56 or NKG2C T cell subset, CD4+ or CD8+ T cells, or bulk PBMC T cells (not recorded which).

CDR3 sequence: CASSGGEIWPGEKLFF. The V and J genes are TRBV27 and TRBJ1-4. The CDR3 contains 16 residues. Germline V CDR1 and CDR2: MNHEY, SMNVEV (reference sequence).